One sample yielded the 29 T cell receptor beta chains listed below, sequenced in a study of blood T cell repertoires in COVID-19. This table comes from immunoSEQ multiplex PCR, and its TCRdb copy is limited to in-frame clones, with some not included. The profile covers about 320,000 clones, with 70% to 90% appearing a single time and approximately 7.9% taken by the ten largest. Sequencing was done on a sample of peripheral blood. The receptors come from a human donor in a cohort sampled during active COVID-19.

The chain combines TRBV6-5 with TRBJ1-2, with 10 bases lining up with TRBD1. Germline values: CDR1 MNHEY, CDR2 SVGAGI. This CDR3 contains 15 residues. Trimming cost V 4 bases and J 2 bases; bases outside gene matches: 4. The chain's CDR3 is CASSSWTGGNYGYTF. CDR3 nucleotide sequence: TGTGCCAGCAGTTCGTGGACAGGGGGGAACTATGGCTACACCTTC.

The chain combines TRBV6-5 with TRBJ2-5, with 9 bases identical to TRBD2. J gave up 5 bases and V 7 bases, and 5 bases lay outside the gene matches. The length of the CDR3 is 13 residues. From germline, CDR1 is MNHEY and CDR2 SVGAGI. The CDR3 is CASKRGEGETQYF. The CDR3 bases are TGTGCCAGCAAGCGGGGGGAGGGGGAGACCCAGTACTTC.

CDR3 in amino acids: CASSARQGAYEQYF. CDR3 nucleotides: TGTGCCAGCAGCGCCCGACAGGGGGCCTACGAGCAGTACTTC. This chain uses TRBV9 with TRBJ2-7; 9 positions match TRBD1. After removal of 3 bases from V and 2 bases from J, the junction contained 3 bases not matched to a gene. The CDR3 loop spans 14 amino acids. Looked up from germline, CDR1 is SGDLS and CDR2 is YYNGEE.

This CDR3 reads CASSELRTSELTDTQYF. For the CDR3, the DNA is TGCGCCAGCAGTGAGTTAAGGACTAGCGAACTGACAGATACGCAGTATTTT. J is TRBJ2-3 and V is TRBV10-1; 9 bases line up with TRBD2. Germline assignment: CDR1 WNHNN and CDR2 SYGVQD (reference sequence). The CDR3 loop spans 17 amino acids. J gave up 3 bases and V 1 base, and 8 bases lay outside the gene matches.

The chain recombines TRBV19 with TRBJ1-2, with 8 bases aligning to TRBD1. Trimming at V came to 3 bases and at J to 8 bases, leaving 8 bases not matched to a gene. This CDR3 comprises 14 residues. Germline V gene lookup returns CDR1 LNHDA and CDR2 SQIVND (reference sequence). The CDR3 DNA reads as TGTGCCAGTAGTATGCCGGGACAGGCTATGGGCTACACCTTC. Translated, it gives CASSMPGQAMGYTF.

This chain links TRBV6-5 with TRBJ2-3, with 15 bases matching TRBD2. There are 15 residues in the CDR3. The germline V gene encodes CDR1 MNHEY and CDR2 SVGAGI. J lost 6 bases, V lost 6 bases, and 4 bases had no gene match. In DNA, the CDR3 is TGTGCCAGCAGGGGACTAGCGGGGGGAGGGGATACGCAGTATTTT. Protein sequence: CASRGLAGGGDTQYF.

The chain uses TRBV18 and TRBJ1-5; TRBD1 is a possible D gene (5 bases). The CDR3 runs 17 residues. Germline assignment: CDR1 KGHSH and CDR2 LQKENI. V gave up 3 bases and J gave up 6 bases, with 21 bases separating them. The CDR3 region has the DNA TGTGCCAGCTCACCTAGGGGAAACAGCCCATTGCCTCAGCCCCAGCATTTT. This codes for CASSPRGNSPLPQPQHF. Supplemented by reference TRBV18 and TRBJ1-5, the full variable domain reads NAGVMQNPRHLVRRRGQEARLRCSPMKGHSHVYWYRQLPEEGLKFMVYLQKENIIDESGMPKERFSAEFPKEGPSILRIQQVVRGDSAAYFCASSPRGNSPLPQPQHFGDGTRLSIL.

V usage is TRBV4-1 and J usage is TRBJ1-2; D possibly corresponds to TRBD1 (5 bases). Germline-derived CDR1 and CDR2 are MGHRA and YSYEKL. V was shortened by 1 base and J by 7 bases, with 13 bases between the two germline ends. The CDR3 loop spans 14 amino acids. The CDR3 loop reads CASSQVEGRGGYTF. The CDR3 DNA sequence: TGCGCCAGCAGCCAAGTGGAGGGGAGAGGTGGCTACACCTTC.

This clone was observed a single time. The V and J genes are TRBV9 and TRBJ2-2; possibly TRBD2 for D (5 bases). The germline V gene encodes CDR1 SGDLS and CDR2 YYNGEE. CDR3 length equals 14 residues. Deletions cut 0 bases from V and 7 bases from J, with 10 bases between. In DNA form, the CDR3 reads TGTGCCAGCAGCGTAGCGGCCCGGGGCGGGGAGCTGTTTTTT. This codes for CASSVAARGGELFF.

The rearrangement uses TRBV7-3 and TRBJ2-5; 11 positions match TRBD1. CDR3 length: 15 residues. With V trimmed by 4 bases and J by 4 bases, 5 bases remained unmatched. Germline assignment: CDR1 SGHTA and CDR2 FQGTGA. CDR3: CASSSSGTGGETQYF. The CDR3, as DNA: TGTGCCAGCAGCTCTTCCGGGACAGGGGGAGAGACCCAGTACTTC.

This chain connects TRBV7-9 to TRBJ1-3, with D perhaps matching TRBD1 (5 bases). The CDR3 sequence is 16 residues long. Trimming pared 3 bases from V and 0 bases from J, leaving 12 bases between. CDR1 SEHNR and CDR2 FQNEAQ come from the germline V gene (reference sequence). The CDR3 reads CASSLSVGHSGNTIYF. The CDR3 nucleotides are TGTGCCAGCAGCTTGAGTGTGGGGCACTCTGGAAACACCATATATTTT.

The chain links TRBV7-9 to TRBJ1-5, with D perhaps matching TRBD1 (5 bases). The germline gives CDR1 SEHNR, CDR2 FQNEAQ (reference sequence). The CDR3 runs to 14 residues. Deletions cut 6 bases from V and 3 bases from J, with 12 bases between. The CDR3 is CASSSGRNNQPQHF. CDR3 DNA: TGTGCCAGCAGTTCAGGGCGGAACAATCAGCCCCAGCATTTT.

This clone was recorded once. The V call is TRBV7-3, the J call TRBJ1-6; no clear D gene. Trimming took 2 bases from V and 7 from J, leaving 12 bases between them. CDR1 is SGHTA, CDR2 FQGTGA, per germline. The CDR3 is 15 residues long. In nucleotides, the CDR3 is TGTGCCAGCAGCTTAGGACTCACAGACAATTCACCCCTCCACTTT. Its translation: CASSLGLTDNSPLHF.

The rearrangement joins TRBV18 to TRBJ2-3; TRBD2 matches 7 bases. The CDR3 covers 16 residues. After removal of 2 bases from V and 6 bases from J, the junction contained 11 bases not matched to a gene. Germline V gene sequence: CDR1 KGHSH, CDR2 LQKENI. CDR3 sequence: CASSPTPSGAADTQYF. The CDR3 nucleotides are TGTGCCAGCTCACCAACTCCTAGCGGCGCCGCGGATACGCAGTATTTT.

V gene TRBV2 combines with J gene TRBJ1-2; D uncertain. Trimming shortened V by 6 bases and J by 3 bases, and 11 bases separated the two germline ends. The length of the CDR3 is 13 residues. Germline CDR1 and CDR2: SNHLY and FYNNEI. The CDR3 loop is CASSQAGYYGYTF. The CDR3 DNA is TGTGCCAGCAGCCAGGCGGGGTACTATGGCTACACCTTC.

This chain links TRBV6-6 with TRBJ2-7, with a weak D call TRBD1 (5 bases). V was shortened by 6 bases and J by 3 bases, with 12 bases between the two germline ends. The germline gives CDR1 MNHNY, CDR2 SVGAGI (reference sequence). The CDR3 is 13 amino acids. CDR3 DNA: TGTGCCAGCAGACAGGTGGAAGGCTACGAGCAGTACTTC. This codes for CASRQVEGYEQYF.

The rearrangement uses TRBV19 and TRBJ2-1; D possibly corresponds to TRBD2 (5 bases). Trimming removed 5 bases from V and 2 bases from J, with 16 bases in between. The CDR3 has 16 amino acids. From germline, CDR1 is LNHDA and CDR2 SQIVND (reference sequence). As DNA, the CDR3 is TGTGCCAGTAGTCTCAATGGACTGACCACCTACAATGAGCAGTTCTTC. As protein: CASSLNGLTTYNEQFF.

The chain joins TRBV18 to TRBJ1-2, with D unclear. The CDR3 contains 16 residues. V was pared by 6 bases and J by 3 bases, with 20 bases between. Germline CDR1 reads KGHSH; CDR2 reads LQKENI. As DNA, the CDR3 is TGTGCCAGCTCCCCGAATCCCAGGAGGGTCGACTATGGCTACACCTTC. This sequence encodes CASSPNPRRVDYGYTF.

V gene TRBV19 combines with J gene TRBJ1-1; D is perhaps TRBD1 (5 bases). Germline V gene data show CDR1 as LNHDA and CDR2 as SQIVND (reference sequence). The CDR3 is 16 residues long. V was trimmed by 4 bases and J by 7 bases, leaving 22 bases between them. As DNA, the CDR3 is TGTGCCAGTAGTAGTGAAGCGAGGTCGGGGGTAGGTGAAGCTTTCTTT. It encodes CASSSEARSGVGEAFF.

The chain carries TRBV7-9 and TRBJ2-5; unclear D gene. V gave up 5 bases and J gave up 7 bases, with 11 bases separating them. Germline values: CDR1 SEHNR, CDR2 FQNEAQ (reference sequence). This CDR3 comprises 12 residues. CDR3 nucleotides: TGTGCCAGCAGCCCCCTCGCCGGGACCCAGTACTTC. Translating it yields CASSPLAGTQYF.

The V call is TRBV25-1, the J call TRBJ2-7; TRBD2 agrees at 8 bases. This CDR3 is 16 amino acids long. The germline gives CDR1 MGHDK, CDR2 SYGVNS. The trim removed 3 bases at V and 5 bases at J, leaving 12 bases unmatched. CDR3 protein: CASSDPAGGTHHEQYF. The CDR3 DNA is TGTGCCAGCAGTGATCCCGCGGGGGGCACCCACCACGAGCAGTACTTC.

This clone was seen just once. V is TRBV27 and J is TRBJ2-7, with 11 bases fitting TRBD1. This CDR3 contains 15 residues. CDR1 and CDR2 from the germline V gene are MNHEY and SMNVEV (reference sequence). Trimming cost V 2 bases and J 4 bases; bases outside gene matches: 4. Here the CDR3 DNA reads TGTGCCAGCAGTTTAGGGGACAGGGGGGAATACGAGCAGTACTTC. Protein product: CASSLGDRGEYEQYF.

The chain links TRBV6-5 to TRBJ1-2; TRBD1 might be the D (6 bases). This CDR3 is built from 15 residues. Trimming removed 6 bases from V and 3 bases from J, with 17 bases in between. The germline V gene has CDR1 MNHEY and CDR2 SVGAGI. As DNA, the CDR3 is TGTGCCAGCAGCCTACACCGGACAGCTTACTATGGCTACACCTTC. Its translation: CASSLHRTAYYGYTF.

This clone has only a few counts. This chain links TRBV5-1 with TRBJ2-2; tentative D call: TRBD2 (7 bases). CDR1 and CDR2 from the germline V gene are SGHRS and YFSETQ. There are 15 residues in the CDR3. V was shortened by 7 bases and J by 2 bases, with 15 bases between the two germline ends. The CDR3 here is CASVKGGLNTGELFF. The CDR3, as DNA: TGCGCCAGCGTCAAGGGGGGGCTTAACACCGGGGAGCTGTTTTTT.

The J gene is TRBJ1-5, the V gene TRBV4-1; 8 bases are shared with TRBD1. The germline V gene encodes CDR1 MGHRA and CDR2 YSYEKL. The ends lost 4 bases at V and 6 bases at J; junction bases unmatched: 8. CDR3 length: 15 residues. The CDR3 region is CASSPQDRAAQPQHF. The CDR3 nucleotides are TGCGCCAGCAGCCCCCAGGACAGGGCCGCTCAGCCCCAGCATTTT.

The V gene is TRBV7-3, the J gene TRBJ2-2; D might be TRBD2 (5 bases). This CDR3 spans 14 amino acids. CDR1 is SGHTA and CDR2 is FQGTGA in the germline V gene. Between the trimmed V and J ends, which lost 4 bases and 7 bases, there was a span of 13 bases. This CDR3 reads CASSSEGRHGELFF. The DNA for the CDR3 is TGTGCCAGCAGCTCTGAAGGGAGACACGGGGAGCTGTTTTTT. The entire variable domain, with the rest obtained from reference TRBV7-3 and TRBJ2-2, is as follows: GAGVSQTPSNKVTEKGKYVELRCDPISGHTALYWYRQSLGQGPEFLIYFQGTGAADDSGLPNDRFFAVRPEGSVSTLKIQRTERGDSAVYLCASSSEGRHGELFFGEGSRLTVL.

The rearrangement links TRBV5-6 to TRBJ1-2; no firm D call. The CDR3 contains 12 residues. Trimming left V 2 bases short and J 4 bases short, with 6 bases between. Germline CDR1 is SGHDT and CDR2 is YYEEEE. This chain's CDR3 is CASSFLAYGYTF. The CDR3 DNA follows: TGTGCCAGCAGCTTCTTAGCCTATGGCTACACCTTC.

On this clone: The same CDR3 arises from other DNA sequences in this sample as well. V usage is TRBV12-3 or TRBV12-4 and J usage is TRBJ1-5; no definite D call. V shed 7 bases and J shed 1 base, with 5 bases lying between them. This CDR3 comprises 12 residues. CDR3 sequence: CASTYSNQPQHF. The CDR3 DNA reads TGTGCCAGCACCTACAGCAATCAGCCCCAGCATTTT.

This chain links TRBV5-1 with TRBJ2-7; 11 bases map to TRBD1. With V trimmed by 6 bases and J by 4 bases, 6 bases remained unmatched. This CDR3 is 14 amino acids long. Germline assignment: CDR1 SGHRS and CDR2 YFSETQ. The CDR3 nucleotides read TGCGCCAGCAATACGGGACAGGGGGTTTACGAGCAGTACTTC. It codes for CASNTGQGVYEQYF. Full variable domain (outside the CDR3, taken from reference TRBV5-1 and TRBJ2-7): KAGVTQTPRYLIKTRGQQVTLSCSPISGHRSVSWYQQTPGQGLQFLFEYFSETQRNKGNFPGRFSGRQFSNSRSEMNVSTLELGDSALYLCASNTGQGVYEQYFGPGTRLTVT.